The rows below give T cell receptor beta chains drawn from one sample of a study of OX40 agonist ivuxolimab in advanced cancers. Here immunoSEQ multiplex PCR was the method, and the copy in TCRdb shows in-frame clones only, minus some. The table records 60,000 to 75,000 clones, around nine tenths of them present only once. This sample comprised CD4+ or CD8+ T cells sorted from blood, obtained in a trial of the OX40 agonist ivuxolimab. The receptors stem from an adult with an advanced solid tumor such as melanoma, head and neck, liver or kidney cancer. Both conserved end residues are part of each CDR3. D genes are given only for firm matches.

CDR3 protein: CASYPQRPLWSLHF; D gene: -; V gene: TRBV2
CDR3 protein: CSVTELMNTEAFF; D gene: -; V gene: TRBV29-1
CDR3 protein: CASSLGGRGTDTQYF; D gene: -; V gene: TRBV11-2
CDR3 protein: CASSLNVGTGVTYEQYF; D gene: TRBD1; V gene: TRBV7-2
CDR3 protein: CASSLVGGRDNEQFF; D gene: -; V gene: TRBV7-2
CDR3 protein: CASSGLRVQDSNYGYTF; D gene: -; V gene: TRBV2
CDR3 protein: CASSQGSGTTYEQYF; D gene: -; V gene: TRBV4-3
CDR3 protein: CASSASPGEQYF; D gene: -; V gene: TRBV9
CDR3 protein: CASSLGTGNYGYTF; D gene: TRBD1; V gene: TRBV6-1
CDR3 protein: CASSYSKTAGNYGYTF; D gene: -; V gene: TRBV6-5
CDR3 protein: CAWRPSSEYGYTF; D gene: -; V gene: TRBV30
CDR3 protein: CASSTRRGQASYGYTF; D gene: -; V gene: TRBV7-2
CDR3 protein: CASSRTAGAGETQYF; D gene: TRBD2; V gene: TRBV7-2
CDR3 protein: CASVRGGSSYEQYF; D gene: -; V gene: TRBV7-2
CDR3 protein: CASSQRTGGSEQYF; D gene: TRBD1; V gene: TRBV16
CDR3 protein: CASSPRTAGGIQYF; D gene: -; V gene: TRBV27
CDR3 protein: CASSFTTNEKLFF; D gene: -; V gene: TRBV28
CDR3 protein: CASSPRDRTYEQYF; D gene: TRBD1; V gene: TRBV7-9
CDR3 protein: CASSLALGLAGGQETQYF; D gene: TRBD2; V gene: TRBV7-9
CDR3 protein: CATSRVQGPLPGYTF; D gene: -; V gene: TRBV15
CDR3 protein: CASRKDREAYNEQFF; D gene: TRBD1; V gene: TRBV19
CDR3 protein: CASSDRDSLSGNTIYF; D gene: TRBD1; V gene: TRBV9
CDR3 protein: CASSYPQAGGYTGELFF; D gene: TRBD2; V gene: TRBV7-2
CDR3 protein: CASSLGPTSGSYEQYF; D gene: TRBD2; V gene: TRBV5-5
CDR3 protein: CASSQDHRTVSTDTQYF; D gene: -; V gene: TRBV4-1
CDR3 protein: CASSPGLRRTEAFF; D gene: -; V gene: TRBV5-8
CDR3 protein: CASSHPGLPGDEQFF; D gene: -; V gene: TRBV6-5
CDR3 protein: CASSQSLAGYTGELFF; D gene: TRBD2; V gene: TRBV4-3
CDR3 protein: CASSPDPQGTNEKLFF; D gene: -; V gene: TRBV18
CDR3 protein: CASSLVDSGEPYNEQFF; D gene: TRBD2; V gene: TRBV5-1
CDR3 protein: CASSQDGTLAGAYEQYF; D gene: TRBD2; V gene: TRBV4-2
CDR3 protein: CASSETLGQSLEAFF; D gene: TRBD1; V gene: TRBV7-2
CDR3 protein: CASSFLLNEQFF; D gene: -; V gene: TRBV5-4
CDR3 protein: CASKTRQDSYEQYF; D gene: -; V gene: TRBV27
CDR3 protein: CASIRGVGGTNTGELFF; D gene: -; V gene: TRBV19
CDR3 protein: CASTRNEKLFF; D gene: -; V gene: TRBV19
CDR3 protein: CASSERREGSYNEQFF; D gene: TRBD2; V gene: TRBV6-6
CDR3 protein: CASSSQRQGFSGANVLTF; D gene: TRBD1; V gene: TRBV7-8
CDR3 protein: CASSPTGQGAHEQYF; D gene: TRBD1; V gene: TRBV5-1
CDR3 protein: CASSGDYQPQHF; D gene: -; V gene: TRBV7-2
CDR3 protein: CASSPQTGRAYNEQFF; D gene: -; V gene: TRBV5-1
CDR3 protein: CASSPDRKGTEAFF; D gene: -; V gene: TRBV11-2
CDR3 protein: CASSGTGVDSYEQYF; D gene: TRBD1; V gene: TRBV10-1
CDR3 protein: CASGLATGTSTDTQYF; D gene: -; V gene: TRBV12-5
CDR3 protein: CAGSLGTPSSYEQYF; D gene: -; V gene: TRBV7-8
CDR3 protein: CASSLAGLAGGGSYEQYF; D gene: TRBD2; V gene: TRBV7-2
CDR3 protein: CASSGVAGGQETQYF; D gene: TRBD2; V gene: TRBV9
CDR3 protein: CASSYLSTDSEAFF; D gene: -; V gene: TRBV6-6
CDR3 protein: CASSWGVTADTQYF; D gene: -; V gene: TRBV10-1
CDR3 protein: CASSTQVYNEQFF; D gene: -; V gene: TRBV11-2
CDR3 protein: CASSVSWGQSFHTIYF; D gene: TRBD1; V gene: TRBV28
CDR3 protein: CASSEIRGAQYF; D gene: -; V gene: TRBV25-1
CDR3 protein: CASSEVAGARSEQYF; D gene: TRBD2; V gene: TRBV6-1
CDR3 protein: CASSLEPSGIRQETQYF; D gene: TRBD2; V gene: TRBV5-1
CDR3 protein: CASSSRNYGSSPLHF; D gene: -; V gene: TRBV7-8
CDR3 protein: CASTFTGFWQPQHF; D gene: -; V gene: TRBV5-6
CDR3 protein: CASPSNNEQFF; D gene: -; V gene: TRBV6-1
CDR3 protein: CASSSPSNYGYTF; D gene: -; V gene: TRBV27
CDR3 protein: CASSIASGGRETQYF; D gene: TRBD1; V gene: TRBV19